The rows below give T cell receptor beta chains drawn from one sample of a study of CD8+CD57+ T cells in acquired aplastic anemia. TCRdb ran MiXCR on the reads and lists one entry per CDR3 protein. The repertoire includes some 200,000 distinct CDR3 sequences, roughly two thirds of them detected once, and under 60% sits in the top ten. Sample: sorted CD4+, CD8+, or CD8+CD57+ T cells (not recorded which) from PBMCs. The receptors stem from a human donor with aplastic anemia. Both conserved end residues are part of each CDR3. A D gene is named only where the DNA matches it firmly. Only part of the rows carry a size: once, few, many, or a class if the clone is expanded.

v_gene	abundance	d_gene	j_gene	CDR3aa	CDR3nt
TRBV29-1	NA	NA	TRBJ2-7	CSVLTDAYEQYF	TGCAGCGTTTTGACAGATGCCTACGAGCAGTACTTC
TRBV7-2	NA	NA	TRBJ1-4	CASSLGVMNEKLFF	TGTGCCAGCAGCTTAGGGGTCATGAATGAAAAACTGTTTTTT
TRBV11-2	NA	NA	TRBJ1-2	CASTSLRFNYGYTF	TGTGCCAGCACCTCCCTTCGCTTTAACTATGGCTACACCTTC
TRBV9	NA	NA	TRBJ2-1	CASSVSPEESQFF	TGTGCCAGCAGCGTCTCTCCGGAGGAATCGCAGTTCTTC
TRBV2	NA	NA	TRBJ2-3	CASSERWGGQVSDTQYF	TGTGCCAGCAGTGAAAGGTGGGGGGGGCAAGTTTCAGATACGCAGTATTTT
TRBV2	many	NA	TRBJ2-7	CASIKGTLSSYEQYF	TGTGCCAGCATAAAAGGGACACTGAGCTCCTACGAGCAGTACTTC
TRBV19	NA	NA	TRBJ1-6	CASSFVRGPLHF	TGTGCCAGTAGTTTTGTTCGAGGACCCCTCCACTTT
TRBV20-1	NA	TRBD2	TRBJ2-7	CSARELAGVPYEQYF	TGCAGTGCTAGAGAACTAGCGGGAGTTCCCTACGAGCAGTACTTC
TRBV5-4	NA	NA	TRBJ2-3	CASKGPPLETESTDTQYF	TGTGCCAGCAAGGGTCCCCCGTTGGAGACCGAGAGCACAGATACGCAGTATTTT
TRBV7-6	NA	NA	TRBJ2-5	CASSSTTRETQYF	TGTGCCAGCAGCTCTACTACTAGGGAGACCCAGTACTTC
TRBV19	NA	NA	TRBJ1-3	CASSIAGSSAGNTICF	TGTGCCAGTAGTATAGCCGGGTCTAGTGCTGGAAACACCATATGTTTT
TRBV5-8	NA	TRBD1	TRBJ2-7	CASSLEGAFGLDEQYF	TGTGCCAGCAGCTTGGAGGGGGCGTTCGGACTTGACGAGCAGTACTTC
TRBV7-8	NA	NA	TRBJ2-5	CASSFRGSQYF	TGTGCCAGCAGCTTTCGCGGGTCCCAGTACTTC
TRBV20-1	NA	NA	TRBJ1-1	CSVSWGPLTEAFF	TGCAGCGTCTCCTGGGGGCCCCTGACTGAAGCTTTCTTT
TRBV2	NA	NA	TRBJ2-3	CASVPRWPEADTQYF	TGTGCCAGCGTCCCAAGGTGGCCAGAGGCAGATACGCAGTATTTT
TRBV7-9	NA	NA	TRBJ2-7	CASSLVVSYEQYF	TGTGCCAGCAGCTTAGTTGTTAGCTACGAGCAGTACTTC
TRBV5-5	NA	NA	TRBJ1-2	CASSLAEVYGYTF	TGTGCCAGCAGCTTGGCAGAAGTCTATGGCTACACCTTC
TRBV5-1	NA	NA	TRBJ1-2	CASYYGYTF	TGCGCCAGTTACTATGGCTACACCTTC
TRBV19	NA	TRBD1	TRBJ1-1	CASSDRGGFEAFF	TGTGCTAGTAGCGACAGGGGAGGGTTTGAAGCTTTCTTT
TRBV20-1	NA	TRBD2	TRBJ2-3	CSSAGPSGAGDTDTQYF	TGCAGTTCAGCTGGGCCCTCCGGAGCGGGAGACACAGATACGCAGTATTTT
TRBV5-1	NA	NA	TRBJ2-3	CASSLAAGAGDTQYF	TGCGCCAGCAGCTTGGCCGCGGGGGCGGGCGATACGCAGTATTTT
TRBV20-1	NA	NA	TRBJ1-2	CSGGAKGYTF	TGCAGTGGGGGGGCAAAAGGCTACACCTTC
TRBV7-7	NA	TRBD1	TRBJ2-1	CASSLGGTGPRSYNEQFF	TGTGCTAGCAGCTTAGGAGGGACAGGCCCTCGCTCCTACAATGAGCAGTTCTTC
TRBV5-1	NA	TRBD1	TRBJ1-1	CASSSPLGTDRVYTEAFF	TGCGCCAGCAGTTCTCCTTTGGGCACCGACAGGGTTTACACTGAAGCTTTCTTT
TRBV5-1	once	TRBD1	TRBJ2-7	CASSFSPSRGLNEQYF	TGCGCCAGCAGCTTTTCCCCATCCAGGGGGCTGAACGAGCAGTACTTC
TRBV20-1	few	NA	TRBJ2-1	CSARDAGTKTGLGPFYNEQFF	TGCAGTGCTAGAGATGCGGGAACCAAGACAGGGCTAGGCCCCTTCTACAATGAGCAGTTCTTC
TRBV29-1	few	NA	TRBJ1-2	CSVELAAVGPGYTF	TGCAGCGTTGAATTAGCGGCAGTCGGCCCTGGCTACACCTTC
TRBV14	NA	NA	TRBJ2-7	CATARALTGEQYF	TGTGCCACAGCTCGGGCCCTGACTGGGGAGCAGTACTTC
TRBV20-1	NA	TRBD1	TRBJ1-2	CSAPGQVDYTF	TGCAGTGCCCCGGGACAGGTGGACTACACCTTC
TRBV24-1	NA	TRBD1	TRBJ1-6	CATSGTGMYNSPLHF	TGTGCCACCAGCGGGACAGGGATGTATAATTCACCCCTCCACTTT
TRBV25-1	NA	TRBD2	TRBJ2-1	CASSGDLGFRTSGTNEQFF	TGTGCCAGCAGTGGGGACCTGGGGTTCCGGACTAGCGGGACCAATGAGCAGTTCTTC
TRBV25-1	NA	TRBD2	TRBJ2-7	CASSGISGWGSYEQYF	TGTGCCAGCAGTGGCATTAGCGGGTGGGGATCCTACGAGCAGTACTTC
TRBV24-1	NA	NA	TRBJ2-7	CATSDPNSYEQYF	TGTGCCACCAGTGACCCGAACTCCTACGAGCAGTACTTC
TRBV7-9	once	NA	TRBJ1-4	CASSSTTAAAREKLFF	TGTGCCAGCAGCTCCACGACAGCCGCGGCACGGGAAAAACTGTTTTTT
TRBV10-3	few	NA	TRBJ1-5	CAISESKTGSYQPQHF	TGTGCCATCAGTGAGTCGAAGACAGGTAGTTATCAGCCCCAGCATTTT
TRBV7-2	NA	NA	TRBJ2-5	CASSFGGARETQYF	TGTGCCAGCAGCTTCGGGGGCGCACGAGAGACCCAGTACTTC
TRBV12-3/TRBV12-4	NA	NA	TRBJ2-7	CASRRGRLYEQYF	TGTGCCAGCAGAAGGGGGAGACTCTACGAGCAGTACTTC
TRBV10-1	NA	NA	TRBJ2-7	CASSESNRGGYEQYF	TGCGCCAGCAGTGAGTCGAACAGGGGGGGCTACGAGCAGTACTTC
TRBV9	NA	NA	TRBJ2-4	CASSVGVAKNIQYF	TGTGCCAGCAGCGTAGGTGTAGCCAAAAACATTCAGTACTTC
TRBV7-2	few	NA	TRBJ1-5	CATARGDQPQHF	TGTGCTACCGCAAGGGGGGATCAGCCCCAGCATTTT
TRBV7-8	NA	NA	TRBJ2-5	CASSVVGNSGETQYF	TGTGCCAGCAGCGTAGTCGGCAACTCAGGGGAGACCCAGTACTTC
TRBV20-1	few	NA	TRBJ2-1	CSAIPGGGGEQFF	TGCAGTGCCATCCCAGGGGGCGGGGGTGAGCAGTTCTTC
TRBV5-1	few	NA	TRBJ2-3	CASSPLGTDTQYF	TGCGCCAGCAGCCCTTTAGGTACAGATACGCAGTATTTT
TRBV14	NA	NA	TRBJ1-4	CASRGINEKLFF	TGTGCCAGCAGGGGTATCAATGAAAAACTGTTTTTT
TRBV20-1	NA	TRBD2	TRBJ2-7	CSALTASGIYEQYF	TGCAGTGCTTTAACGGCTAGCGGGATCTACGAGCAGTACTTC
TRBV7-3	NA	NA	TRBJ2-2	CASSLVRNTGELFF	TGTGCCAGCAGCTTAGTTCGGAACACCGGGGAGCTGTTTTTT
TRBV9	NA	NA	TRBJ2-2	CASSPGPAGELFF	TGTGCCAGCAGTCCAGGGCCAGCCGGGGAGCTGTTTTTT
TRBV25-1	NA	TRBD1	TRBJ1-5	CASSVTGVHQPQHF	TGTGCCAGCAGTGTTACAGGGGTCCATCAGCCCCAGCATTTT
TRBV19	NA	TRBD2	TRBJ2-7	CASKGLAGPSSYEQYF	TGTGCCAGTAAAGGACTAGCGGGGCCGAGCTCCTACGAGCAGTACTTC
TRBV14	NA	NA	TRBJ2-7	CASSGQAGGEQYF	TGTGCCAGCAGCGGACAGGCCGGGGGGGAGCAGTACTTC
TRBV7-3	NA	NA	TRBJ1-4	CASSSPDEKLFF	TGTGCCAGCAGCTCTCCGGATGAAAAACTGTTTTTT
TRBV5-6	NA	TRBD2	TRBJ2-1	CASSFRTSGRRNEQFF	TGTGCCAGCAGCTTCCGAACTAGCGGGAGAAGGAATGAGCAGTTCTTC
TRBV29-1	NA	NA	TRBJ1-1	CSASGHSNTEAFF	TGCAGCGCCTCCGGACATTCGAACACTGAAGCTTTCTTT
TRBV19	NA	NA	TRBJ1-2	CASSSGVSYGYTF	TGTGCCAGTAGTTCGGGGGTGAGTTATGGCTACACCTTC
TRBV30	few	NA	TRBJ2-1	CAGGQGGSSYNEQFF	TGTGCCGGGGGGCAGGGGGGGAGCTCCTACAATGAGCAGTTCTTC